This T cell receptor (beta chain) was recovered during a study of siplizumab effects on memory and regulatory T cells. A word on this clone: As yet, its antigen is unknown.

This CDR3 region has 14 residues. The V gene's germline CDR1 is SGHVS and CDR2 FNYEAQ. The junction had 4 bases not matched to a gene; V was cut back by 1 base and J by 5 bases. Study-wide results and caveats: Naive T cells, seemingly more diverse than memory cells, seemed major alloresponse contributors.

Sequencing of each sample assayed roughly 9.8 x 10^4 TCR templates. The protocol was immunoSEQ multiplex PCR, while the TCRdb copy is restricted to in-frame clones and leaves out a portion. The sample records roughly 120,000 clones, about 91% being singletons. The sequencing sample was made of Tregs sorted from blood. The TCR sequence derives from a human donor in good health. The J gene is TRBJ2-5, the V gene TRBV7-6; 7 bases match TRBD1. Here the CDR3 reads CASSLVMDRETQYF. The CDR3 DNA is TGTGCCAGCAGCTTAGTGATGGACAGGGAGACCCAGTACTTC.